This T cell receptor beta chain was captured by sequencing in a study of blood T cells in healthy people across ages. Study-wide findings and caveats: Diversity of TCR beta per million T cells declined in a roughly linear way with age.

The sample holds a few counts of this clonotype. As yet, its antigen is unknown. Primers used in a second PCR of roughly 7 to 11 cycles were a sample-barcoded 5' primer and a J-beta primer mix. Each cDNA molecule, via a template-switch adaptor with 12 random nucleotides, was tagged. TCRdb itself ran the 5' RACE reads through MiXCR, one entry per CDR3 protein. The repertoire holds about 580,000 distinct CDR3 sequences, with roughly 43% as singletons. Germline V gene sequence: CDR1 DFQATT, CDR2 SNEGSKA (reference sequence). The CDR3 sequence is 15 residues long. V was trimmed by 0 bases and J by 6 bases, leaving 16 bases between them. Caucasian individuals from Russia who were healthy and aged about 6 to 95 acted as donors.

This chain joins TRBV20-1 and TRBJ2-3, with D tentatively TRBD1 or TRBD2 (5 bases each). The sample was blood. This receptor was identified in a man older than 75 in good health. The CDR3 coding sequence is TGCAGTGCTAGAGATCCTGGGGGATCCGGGGATACGCAGTATTTT. Translation: CSARDPGGSGDTQYF.